This TCR beta chain was documented in a study of somatic mutations in cytotoxic T cells in rheumatoid arthritis. The assay was immunoSEQ multiplex PCR, and TCRdb's table has in-frame clones only and misses some. Among about 10,000 clones, 85% were seen once, and the ten largest hold 7.6%. Losses at the gene ends were 2 bases for V and 9 bases for J; bases not matched to a gene: 10. This CDR3 comprises 15 residues. Germline V gene sequence: CDR1 SGDLS, CDR2 YYNGEE. Of note for this clone: What it recognizes is unknown.

Whole-study results and caveats: Within the rheumatoid arthritis patients, CD8+ clonality went up as age increased (Spearman r=0.49). The same was not true of the healthy controls.

The specimen was CD8+ T cells sorted from blood. This TCR was sampled from an adult with rheumatoid arthritis. The J gene is TRBJ2-1, the V gene TRBV9; 8 bases match TRBD2. The CDR3 is CASSVSGTSGSEQFF. The CDR3 nucleotides are TGTGCCAGCAGCGTTTCAGGGACCAGCGGGAGTGAGCAGTTCTTC. Full variable domain (rest looked up from reference TRBV9 and TRBJ2-1): DSGVTQTPKHLITATGQRVTLRCSPRSGDLSVYWYQQSLDQGLQFLIQYYNGEERAKGNILERFSAQQFPDLHSELNLSSLELGDSALYFCASSVSGTSGSEQFFGPGTRLTVL.